This T cell receptor beta chain is from a study of T cells after yellow fever vaccination. About the study: The SMART-Seq v4 Ultra Low Input method served to prepare the low-cell-number fractions.

A universal primer site and UMIs were added as TCR cDNA was made by 5'RACE template switching. TCRdb called the 5' RACE reads again in MiXCR, with one record for every CDR3 protein. Here the sample spans around 300,000 distinct CDR3 sequences, 4.1% being singletons. On this clonotype: What it binds is unknown.

General study points: The secondary response was weaker but peaked faster, day 5 versus 15.

V lost 5 bases, J lost 4 bases, and 17 bases lay in between. CDR1 and CDR2 from the germline V gene are SGHTA and FQGTGA. This CDR3 contains 15 residues. This TCR derives from a man aged 18-30 years who received the YFV17D yellow fever vaccine. The chain recombines TRBV7-3 with TRBJ2-5; D could derive from TRBD1 or TRBD2 (5 bases each). The source was PBMCs, collected 5 days after the yellow fever booster vaccination. CDR3 region: CASSPTGAPRETQYF. The CDR3 DNA reads TGTGCCAGCAGCCCAACCGGGGCCCCCCGAGAGACCCAGTACTTC.